What follows are 2 T cell receptor beta chains derived from one specimen sequenced in a study of blood T cell repertoires in COVID-19. The method was immunoSEQ multiplex PCR; TCRdb's version includes in-frame clones alone and lacks a portion of them. The table shows under 30,000 clones, with under 95% occurring only once. What was sequenced was peripheral blood. The receptor set was obtained from a middle-aged man with active COVID-19.

The chain joins TRBV27 to TRBJ1-5; tentatively, D is TRBD1 (6 bases). The CDR3 extends over 15 amino acids. Per the germline V gene, CDR1 is MNHEY and CDR2 is SMNVEV (reference sequence). V was clipped by 2 bases and J by 7 bases, with 15 bases between them. The CDR3 region has the DNA TGTGCCAGCAGTTTAATGCGGGGGCCCGAGCAGCCCCAGCATTTT. It encodes CASSLMRGPEQPQHF.

V and J are TRBV4-2 and TRBJ1-5; D gene uncertain. The V end was cut by 0 bases, the J end by 10 bases, with 10 bases between. Germline V gene sequence: CDR1 LGHNA, CDR2 YNFKEQ. This CDR3 region has 13 residues. CDR3 in DNA: TGTGCCAGCAGCCAAGACGGGTCGCGACCCCAGCATTTT. Translation: CASSQDGSRPQHF.